The 5 T cell receptor beta chains in this list originate from one sample, sequenced in a study of T cells in Graves' hyperthyroidism and ophthalmopathy. Amplification yielded TCR beta CDR3 regions, with RNA transcripts as the source. The HTBI set primed first-round TCR CDR3 RT-PCR. One entry per CDR3 protein results from TCRdb running MiXCR on the multiplex PCR reads. This table has around 520,000 distinct CDR3 sequences, 14% appearing once. Sequences were obtained from blood. Receptor source: a middle-aged woman with Graves' hyperthyroidism.

This clonotype was seen a handful of times. V usage is TRBV5-6 and J usage is TRBJ1-2, with TRBD1 matching 10 bases. The CDR3 consists of 14 residues. With V trimmed by 4 bases and J by 12 bases, 12 bases remained unmatched. Germline CDR1 SGHDT, CDR2 YYEEEE. Here the CDR3 DNA reads TGTGCCAGCAGCCCGGGACAGGGGCGTACCAGTGACACCTTC. Translated: CASSPGQGRTSDTF. Using reference TRBV5-6 and TRBJ1-2 for the parts outside the CDR3, the full variable domain is DAGVTQSPTHLIKTRGQQVTLRCSPKSGHDTVSWYQQALGQGPQFIFQYYEEEERQRGNFPDRFSGHQFPNYSSELNVNALLLGDSALYLCASSPGQGRTSDTFGSGTRLTVV.

This clonotype has just a few counts. The genes are TRBV20-1 and TRBJ1-4; TRBD1 aligns across 9 bases. This CDR3 spans 13 amino acids. The J segment lost 7 bases and the V segment lost 2 bases, leaving 2 bases of the junction unmatched. Germline V gives CDR1 DFQATT, CDR2 SNEGSKA (reference sequence). The CDR3 loop is CSARQTGGEKLFF. Here the CDR3 DNA reads TGCAGTGCTAGACAGACAGGGGGTGAAAAACTGTTTTTT.

V and J are TRBV20-1 and TRBJ2-1; possibly TRBD2 for D (6 bases). CDR3 size: 10 residues. V was pared by 7 bases and J by 5 bases, with 6 bases between. The germline gives CDR1 DFQATT, CDR2 SNEGSKA (reference sequence). The CDR3 DNA follows: TGCAGTGAGCGGGACAATGAGCAGTTCTTC. Its protein product is CSERDNEQFF.

At least ten counts were recorded for this clonotype. This chain joins TRBV5-1 and TRBJ2-1; 10 positions match TRBD2. V lost 0 bases, J lost 9 bases, and 6 bases stayed unmatched. The CDR3 runs to 15 residues. CDR1 is SGHRS, CDR2 YFSETQ, per germline. The CDR3 region is CASSLGLAGASEQFF. The CDR3 bases are TGCGCCAGCAGCTTGGGGCTAGCGGGAGCAAGTGAGCAGTTCTTC.

This clonotype has just a few counts. The chain recombines TRBV2 with TRBJ2-5; no clear D. Germline V gives CDR1 SNHLY, CDR2 FYNNEI. This CDR3 contains 11 residues. V was cut by 4 bases and J by 4 bases, with 4 bases left in between. Here the CDR3 reads CASSAAETQYF. As DNA, the CDR3 is TGTGCCAGCAGTGCCGCAGAGACCCAGTACTTC.